The rows below give T cell receptor beta chains drawn from one sample of a study of T cell responses to AZD1222 COVID-19 vaccine. Libraries were prepared by immunoSEQ multiplex PCR; TCRdb keeps only in-frame clonotypes and omits some of them. The table has some 190,000 clones, 80% to 90% seen once. Source: peripheral blood, taken on day 0 of AZD1222 vaccination. These receptor sequences come from an adult in good health. Each CDR3 is given with its conserved first and last residue. A D gene is named only where the DNA matches it firmly. Some rows mark clone size as missing; the rest say once, few, many or name a class of expanded clone.

v_gene	len	j_gene	abundance	d_gene	CDR3nt	CDR3aa
TRBV2	14	TRBJ2-1	-	TRBD1	TGTGCCAGCTCCGGGGACAGGGGTAACAATGAGCAGTTCTTC	CASSGDRGNNEQFF
TRBV2	11	TRBJ1-2	-	-	TGTGCCAGCGTCGCGGGCGGCGGCTACACCTTC	CASVAGGGYTF
TRBV9	18	TRBJ2-2	-	TRBD2	TGTGCCAGCGGTCAAGGGACTAGCGGGGCGGGGAACACCGGGGAGCTGTTTTTT	CASGQGTSGAGNTGELFF
TRBV4-3	19	TRBJ2-3	-	-	TGCGCCAGCAGCCAAGGACCATGGACAAGGGGAACTAGCACAGATACGCAGTATTTT	CASSQGPWTRGTSTDTQYF
TRBV29-1	16	TRBJ2-2	-	-	TGCAGCGTTGGAGGGGCGGTGGGAAGGGACACCGGGGAGCTGTTTTTT	CSVGGAVGRDTGELFF
TRBV19	13	TRBJ2-2	-	-	TGTGCCAGTAGCATGGGGAACACCGGGGAGCTGTTTTTT	CASSMGNTGELFF
TRBV19	16	TRBJ1-6	-	-	TGTGCCAGTAGTATAGGCCCGGGACAACTAAATTCACCCCTCCACTTT	CASSIGPGQLNSPLHF
TRBV11-2	17	TRBJ2-2	once	-	TGTGCCAGCAGCGAGACCCTGATGTCTCCGAACACCGGGGAGCTGTTTTTT	CASSETLMSPNTGELFF
TRBV9	14	TRBJ2-4	-	TRBD2	TGTGCCAGCAGCCAGTCGGGGGGGTCAAACATTCAGTACTTC	CASSQSGGSNIQYF
TRBV7-2	16	TRBJ1-3	-	TRBD1	TGTGCCAGCAGCTTAGTTGGCAGGGGGACTGGAAACACCATATATTTT	CASSLVGRGTGNTIYF
TRBV10-3	16	TRBJ1-1	-	-	TGTGCCATCAGGAAAACTTCGACAGGAGACAACACTGAAGCTTTCTTT	CAIRKTSTGDNTEAFF
TRBV7-9	15	TRBJ2-5	-	-	TGTGCCAGCAGCTTACCCCAGGGTTGGGGGGAGACCCAGTACTTC	CASSLPQGWGETQYF
TRBV19	14	TRBJ1-1	-	TRBD1	TGTGCCAGTATCCTGACAGGGTCCCACACTGAAGCTTTCTTT	CASILTGSHTEAFF
TRBV14	15	TRBJ1-4	few	-	TGTGCCAGCAGCCAAGTACCAGGGTCAAATGAAAAACTGTTTTTT	CASSQVPGSNEKLFF
TRBV19	13	TRBJ2-3	-	-	TGTGCCAGTAGGGACAGCGGGTCAGATACGCAGTATTTT	CASRDSGSDTQYF
TRBV11-2	14	TRBJ2-1	-	TRBD1	TGTGCCAGCAGCTTTGGGACAGGGTTGAATGAGCAGTTCTTC	CASSFGTGLNEQFF
TRBV6-5	15	TRBJ2-2	-	-	TGTGCCAGCAGTTTGTCGTCAGGGATCACCGGGGAGCTGTTTTTT	CASSLSSGITGELFF
TRBV5-8	15	TRBJ1-1	-	TRBD1	TGTGCCAGCAGCCCTGGGACAGACATGAACACTGAAGCTTTCTTT	CASSPGTDMNTEAFF
TRBV4-1	15	TRBJ2-5	-	TRBD2	TGCGCCAGCAGCCAAACAGGACTAGCTCGGCAGACCCAGTACTTC	CASSQTGLARQTQYF
TRBV28	18	TRBJ1-5	-	TRBD1	TGTGCCAGCACCCCCTCGGGACAGTGGGGGCTAAGCAATCAGCCCCAGCATTTT	CASTPSGQWGLSNQPQHF
TRBV2	13	TRBJ1-1	-	TRBD1	TGTGCCAGCCTTGGACAGGGCAACACTGAAGCTTTCTTT	CASLGQGNTEAFF
TRBV3-1/TRBV3-2	15	TRBJ2-1	-	-	TGTGCCAGCAGCCAAAGTACAGATCCCTTCAATGAGCAGTTCTTC	CASSQSTDPFNEQFF
TRBV19	13	TRBJ1-3	-	-	TGTGCCAGTAGTAGAGAGTCACGAAACACCATATATTTT	CASSRESRNTIYF